This T cell receptor beta chain was obtained from a study of untreated major depressive disorder. Major depressive disorder by DSM-IV, Hamilton depression score of at least 18. Regarding the study as a whole: Differences in TRBV25-01 and TRBV02-01 usage did not reach significance. CD4+ T cells from depressed patients used TRBV05-01 (Vbeta 5.1) more often than controls.

Data came from immunoSEQ multiplex PCR; TCRdb stores just in-frame clones and leaves some out. Seen here are roughly 13,000 clones, around 90% observed once, and the top ten hold about 0.82%. About this clone: Its antigen is still unknown. A read error may produce the germline difference seen at one junction end.

The V gene's germline CDR1 is LNHDA and CDR2 SQIVND (reference sequence). This CDR3 has 15 amino acids. The clonotype originates from a man aged 25-40 years with major depressive disorder. This chain joins TRBV19 and TRBJ1-2; the D is unclear. What was sequenced was CD4+ T cells from PBMCs. CDR3: CASSIARAANYGYTF. The CDR3 nucleotides are TGTGCCAGTAGTATAGCTCGGGCGGCTAACTATGGCTACACTTTC.